These T cell receptor beta chains were read from a single sample in a study of blood T cell repertoires in COVID-19. Method: immunoSEQ multiplex PCR; TCRdb's copy keeps in-frame clones and lacks some. This sample has roughly 500,000 clones; around 85% occur once, and the top ten carry 7% to 10%. The sample was PBMCs or T cells enriched from blood (not recorded which). These receptors all stem from a woman in her sixties who had recovered from COVID-19. Each CDR3 is given with its conserved first and last residue. D genes are given only for firm matches. Where a row states a size, it is once, few, many or the class of an expanded clone; other rows omit it.

NA	TRBV27	TRBJ1-2	NA	CASSGGRTHWGYTF	TGTGCCAGCAGTGGCGGTAGAACCCACTGGGGCTACACCTTC
NA	TRBV7-2	TRBJ1-5	TRBD1	CASSLYGAGGNQPQHF	TGTGCCAGCAGCTTGTATGGGGCAGGGGGGAATCAGCCCCAGCATTTT
once	TRBV29-1	TRBJ2-3	TRBD2	CSTPGGGTDTQYF	TGCAGCACCCCGGGGGGTGGCACAGATACGCAGTATTTT
NA	TRBV3-1/TRBV3-2	TRBJ1-2	TRBD1	CASSLGTGERWGYTF	TGTGCCAGCAGCCTGGGGACAGGGGAGCGCTGGGGCTACACCTTC
NA	TRBV18	TRBJ2-1	TRBD1	CASSPITGALLYNEQFF	TGTGCCAGCTCACCAATCACAGGGGCCCTCTTATACAATGAGCAGTTCTTC
NA	TRBV29-1	TRBJ1-4	TRBD1	CSAIQGSEKLFF	TGCAGCGCCATACAGGGGTCTGAAAAACTGTTTTTT
NA	TRBV5-8	TRBJ2-7	TRBD1	CASSSGGTGSYEQYF	TGTGCCAGCAGCTCCGGCGGGACAGGCTCATACGAGCAGTACTTC
NA	TRBV5-1	TRBJ2-1	TRBD1	CASSSPGQGVNEQFF	TGCGCCAGCAGCTCCCCCGGACAGGGGGTCAATGAGCAGTTCTTC
once	TRBV27	TRBJ1-5	NA	CASSPPGSNQPQHF	TGTGCCAGCAGTCCCCCAGGGAGCAATCAGCCCCAGCATTTT
NA	TRBV2	TRBJ2-1	TRBD2	CASNQLAGGATIYNEQFF	TGTGCCAGCAACCAACTAGCGGGGGGGGCTACAATTTACAATGAGCAGTTCTTC
NA	TRBV29-1	TRBJ2-1	NA	CSVQRQSSYNEQFF	TGCAGCGTTCAACGACAGAGCTCCTACAATGAGCAGTTCTTC
once	TRBV5-8	TRBJ2-7	NA	CASSFSRYEQYF	TGTGCCAGCAGCTTCTCCCGTTACGAGCAGTACTTC
NA	TRBV24-1	TRBJ2-3	TRBD1	CATTSGTGNTDTQYF	TGTGCCACCACCTCCGGGACAGGGAACACAGATACGCAGTATTTT
NA	TRBV6-1	TRBJ1-5	NA	CASSDHMYQGRDQPQHF	TGTGCCAGCAGTGACCACATGTACCAGGGGAGGGACCAGCCCCAGCATTTT
NA	TRBV9	TRBJ1-5	NA	CASSVGGSNQPQHF	TGTGCCAGCAGCGTAGGAGGTAGCAATCAGCCCCAGCATTTT
NA	TRBV4-2	TRBJ2-2	NA	CASSQRSGASGELFF	TGTGCCAGCAGCCAAAGGTCAGGGGCCTCCGGGGAGCTGTTTTTT
NA	TRBV19	TRBJ2-2	TRBD2	CASSIVGGLEANAGELFF	TGTGCCAGTAGTATCGTGGGGGGACTAGAAGCGAACGCCGGGGAGCTGTTTTTT
NA	TRBV4-1	TRBJ2-3	NA	CASSQDGFRDFGIDTQYF	TGCGCCAGCAGCCAAGATGGGTTCCGGGACTTCGGTATCGATACGCAGTATTTT
NA	TRBV3-1/TRBV3-2	TRBJ2-4	NA	CASSAPGAKNIQYF	TGTGCCAGCAGCGCGCCAGGGGCCAAAAACATTCAGTACTTC
NA	TRBV5-6	TRBJ1-5	NA	CASSSGGGSQPQHF	TGTGCCAGCAGCTCTGGAGGAGGCAGTCAGCCCCAGCATTTT
NA	TRBV30	TRBJ2-5	TRBD1	CASASKDRTETQYF	TGTGCCTCCGCCTCCAAGGACAGGACCGAGACCCAGTACTTC
NA	TRBV5-1	TRBJ2-2	NA	CASSSPTGRGDTGELFF	TGCGCCAGCAGCTCCCCAACAGGGCGAGGGGACACCGGGGAGCTGTTTTTT
NA	TRBV6-5	TRBJ1-2	NA	CASRSGGRGYYGYTF	TGTGCCAGCAGGAGCGGTGGCAGGGGTTACTATGGCTACACCTTC
NA	TRBV6-1	TRBJ1-5	TRBD1	CASSEDRLSGPQHF	TGTGCCAGCAGTGAGGACAGGCTTTCTGGGCCCCAGCATTTT
NA	TRBV21-1	TRBJ2-3	NA	CASSRGASGGADTQYF	TGTGCCAGCAGCAGGGGGGCTAGCGGGGGAGCAGATACGCAGTATTTT
once	TRBV27	TRBJ1-2	NA	CASSFWPTRYGYTF	TGTGCCAGCAGTTTTTGGCCCACACGCTATGGCTACACCTTC
NA	TRBV11-3	TRBJ2-6	NA	CASSQTGANVLTF	TGTGCCAGCAGCCAGACTGGGGCCAACGTCCTGACTTTC
NA	TRBV27	TRBJ1-5	TRBD1	CASTNLGQHEPQHF	TGTGCCAGCACCAACTTGGGACAGCATGAGCCCCAGCATTTT
NA	TRBV20-1	TRBJ2-3	NA	CSASDWAGTQYF	TGCAGTGCTAGTGATTGGGCAGGTACGCAGTATTTT
NA	TRBV5-1	TRBJ2-5	NA	CASSRDQGQETQYF	TGCGCCAGCAGTCGCGACCAGGGTCAAGAGACCCAGTACTTC
NA	TRBV5-1	TRBJ2-6	NA	CASSLLPGLPSGANVLTF	TGCGCCAGCAGCCTACTTCCGGGACTGCCGTCTGGGGCCAACGTCCTGACTTTC
NA	TRBV6-5	TRBJ2-2	TRBD1	CASTLTRTGTGELFF	TGTGCCAGCACTCTGACCCGGACAGGGACCGGGGAGCTGTTTTTT
NA	TRBV5-1	TRBJ2-2	NA	CASSLGGTGELFF	TGCGCCAGCAGCTTGGGAGGCACCGGGGAGCTGTTTTTT
NA	TRBV29-1	TRBJ1-5	TRBD1	CSVDLGTGNQPQHF	TGCAGCGTTGATCTAGGGACAGGCAATCAGCCCCAGCATTTT
NA	TRBV11-2	TRBJ2-1	NA	CASSLTRGYNEQFF	TGTGCCAGCAGCTTAACCCGGGGGTACAATGAGCAGTTCTTC
NA	TRBV5-1	TRBJ1-3	TRBD1	CASSFTGGENTIYF	TGCGCCAGCAGCTTCACAGGGGGCGAAAACACCATATATTTT
once	TRBV29-1	TRBJ1-1	NA	CSVWGGYTEAFF	TGCAGCGTTTGGGGGGGGTACACTGAAGCTTTCTTT
NA	TRBV5-1	TRBJ2-2	TRBD2	CASSLSGRDTGELFF	TGCGCCAGCAGCTTGTCAGGGAGGGACACCGGGGAGCTGTTTTTT
NA	TRBV7-2	TRBJ2-3	NA	CASSFFGGPTDTQYF	TGTGCCAGCAGCTTTTTCGGGGGGCCCACAGATACGCAGTATTTT
NA	TRBV6-5	TRBJ1-1	NA	CASRPGLGNTEAFF	TGTGCCAGCAGGCCAGGGTTAGGGAACACTGAAGCTTTCTTT
NA	TRBV2	TRBJ2-1	NA	CASSLRQYNEQFF	TGTGCCAGCAGTCTGAGACAGTACAATGAGCAGTTCTTC
NA	TRBV7-9	TRBJ2-1	TRBD1	CASSSTGHRDNEQFF	TGTGCCAGCAGCTCGACAGGGCACAGGGACAATGAGCAGTTCTTC
NA	TRBV4-2	TRBJ2-3	TRBD2	CASSREASGGSTDTQYF	TGTGCCAGCAGCCGGGAGGCTAGCGGGGGTAGCACAGATACGCAGTATTTT
NA	TRBV5-1	TRBJ2-3	NA	CASSLAGRGRLTDTQYF	TGCGCCAGCAGCTTGGCCGGGAGGGGGCGTTTAACAGATACGCAGTATTTT
NA	TRBV9	TRBJ2-7	TRBD1	CASSETGEGYEQYF	TGTGCCAGCAGCGAGACAGGGGAAGGCTACGAGCAGTACTTC
once	TRBV3-1/TRBV3-2	TRBJ1-1	NA	CASSRHKEGAFF	TGTGCCAGCAGCCGACACAAGGAGGGAGCTTTCTTT